The next 22 T cell receptor beta chains were all read from a single sample in a study of blood T cell repertoires in COVID-19. The method was immunoSEQ multiplex PCR; TCRdb's version includes in-frame clones alone and lacks a portion of them. The data hold 350,000 to 400,000 clones, with about 90% observed a single time. Material: PBMCs or T cells enriched from blood (not recorded which). The receptors were gathered from a woman in her twenties or thirties who had recovered from COVID-19.

The chain combines TRBV10-2 with TRBJ1-6; no clear D. This CDR3 is built from 16 residues. Germline-derived CDR1 and CDR2 are WSHSY and SAAADI. Trimming took 5 bases from V and 0 from J, leaving 11 bases between them. For the CDR3, the DNA is TGCGCCAGCAGTCAACACAGTCGCTCCTATAATTCACCCCTCCACTTT. It codes for CASSQHSRSYNSPLHF.

The CDR3: CASSLAASGGARNEQFF. Written as DNA, the CDR3 is TGTGCCAGCAGCTTAGCAGCTAGCGGGGGGGCTAGGAATGAGCAGTTCTTC. V and J are TRBV11-2 and TRBJ2-1; 12 positions match TRBD2. Per the germline V gene, CDR1 is SGHAT and CDR2 is FQNNGV. The CDR3 totals 17 residues. Trimming removed 1 base from V and 7 bases from J; junction bases left unmatched: 8.

The chain joins TRBV27 to TRBJ1-1; D is unresolved. Germline CDR1 and CDR2: MNHEY and SMNVEV (reference sequence). This CDR3 has 13 residues. V lost 6 bases to trimming and J lost 4 bases, with 12 bases between them. CDR3 in amino acids: CASSTWAGTEAFF. The CDR3 bases are TGTGCCAGCAGCACTTGGGCGGGCACTGAAGCTTTCTTT.

The chain's CDR3 is CASSLLGGSGTEAFF. The CDR3 DNA follows: TGTGCCAGCAGTTTATTAGGAGGGTCTGGGACTGAAGCTTTCTTT. The chain carries TRBV27 and TRBJ1-1; D remains ambiguous. The germline V gene encodes CDR1 MNHEY and CDR2 SMNVEV (reference sequence). Trimming left V 1 base short and J 5 bases short, with 14 bases between. This CDR3 has 15 amino acids.

The chain is built from TRBV7-2 and TRBJ1-1; no reliable D call. Germline lookup yields CDR1 SGHTA and CDR2 FQGNSA. The CDR3 totals 14 residues. The V end was cut by 3 bases, the J end by 4 bases, with 12 bases between. DNA for the CDR3: TGTGCCAGCAGCTTCGGGTATGAGAGCACTGAAGCTTTCTTT. Translating gives CASSFGYESTEAFF.

The V gene is TRBV30, the J gene TRBJ1-2, with 8 bases aligning to TRBD1. Losses at the gene ends were 5 bases for V and 2 bases for J; bases not matched to a gene: 4. Germline-derived CDR1 and CDR2 are GTSNPN and SVGIG (reference sequence). There are 13 residues in the CDR3. CDR3 nucleotides: TGTGCCTGGGAACAGGGGGTGAACTATGGCTACACCTTC. Translation: CAWEQGVNYGYTF.

The chain uses TRBV5-6 and TRBJ2-3; D not resolved. The CDR3 is 15 residues long. Trimming shortened V by 2 bases and J by 1 base, and 11 bases separated the two germline ends. Looked up from germline, CDR1 is SGHDT and CDR2 is YYEEEE. The CDR3 sequence is CASSFIQAGTDTQYF. Written as DNA, the CDR3 is TGTGCCAGCAGCTTTATCCAGGCCGGCACAGATACGCAGTATTTT.

The rearrangement uses TRBV7-8 and TRBJ2-3; TRBD2 agrees at 10 bases. The germline CDR1 and CDR2 sequences are SGHVS and FQNEAQ. The CDR3 covers 20 residues. With 5 bases clipped from V and 0 bases from J, the junction kept 17 bases outside the gene matches. The CDR3 here is CASSLFRTSGGDFSTDTQYF. The CDR3 nucleotides read TGTGCCAGCAGCCTTTTTAGGACTAGCGGAGGAGATTTTAGCACAGATACGCAGTATTTT.

The CDR3 DNA reads as TGTGCCAGCAGCTTAGGACGGGTTAGCAATCAGCCCCAGCATTTT. Its translation: CASSLGRVSNQPQHF. The chain employs TRBV11-2 and TRBJ1-5; D gene uncertain. Trimming pared 1 base from V and 0 bases from J, leaving 7 bases between. This CDR3 contains 15 residues. CDR1 and CDR2 from the germline V gene are SGHAT and FQNNGV.

The chain has TRBV12-3 or TRBV12-4 and TRBJ2-3; D uncertain. The germline V and J ends were trimmed by 10 bases and 3 bases, with 14 bases remaining between them. The CDR3 has 13 amino acids. This CDR3 is CATSFRSTDTQYF. CDR3 DNA sequence: TGTGCCACTTCGTTTAGATCAACAGATACGCAGTATTTT.

The chain couples TRBV16 to TRBJ1-1; the D gene is possibly TRBD1 (5 bases). The germline V gene has CDR1 KGHSY and CDR2 FQNENV. V was pared by 3 bases and J by 2 bases, with 10 bases between. The CDR3 extends over 14 amino acids. The CDR3 loop reads CASSQGGVNTEAFF. The DNA of the CDR3 is TGTGCCAGCAGCCAGGGGGGAGTTAACACTGAAGCTTTCTTT.

The rearrangement joins TRBV7-2 to TRBJ1-2, with TRBD1 as a possible D gene (6 bases). In germline, CDR1 is SGHTA, CDR2 FQGNSA. The CDR3 runs to 13 residues. The CDR3 sequence is CASGTRDIYGYTF. CDR3 bases: TGTGCTAGCGGAACCAGGGACATCTATGGCTACACCTTC.

The chain combines TRBV5-4 with TRBJ1-2, with 9 bases matching TRBD1. The germline CDR1 and CDR2 sequences are SGHNT and YYREEE (reference sequence). The CDR3 consists of 13 residues. J lost 6 bases, V lost 5 bases, and 5 bases had no gene match. CDR3 in amino acids: CASRLTGGDGYTF. Here the CDR3 DNA reads TGTGCCAGCAGATTAACAGGGGGCGATGGCTACACCTTC.

The chain employs TRBV6-5 and TRBJ1-2, with 7 bases aligning to TRBD1. Germline loops: CDR1 MNHEY, CDR2 SVGAGI. V shed 8 bases and J 8 bases; nucleotides not matched to a gene: 8. The CDR3 is 12 residues long. The CDR3 bases are TGTGCCAGCGGCCAGACAGGGCTGGGCTACACCTTC. Its protein product is CASGQTGLGYTF.

V usage is TRBV21-1 and J usage is TRBJ2-7; the table's D call, TRBD2, was not checked against the DNA. TRBV21-1 is a pseudogene segment. This CDR3 contains 15 residues. The CDR3 protein is CASSKMGAECREQYF. In DNA, the CDR3 is TGTGCCAGCAGCAAAATGGGAGCGGAGTGCCGCGAGCAGTACTTC.

The V and J genes are TRBV4-1 and TRBJ2-2, with TRBD2 matching over 14 bases. The CDR3 loop spans 17 amino acids. After removal of 4 bases from V and 1 base from J, the junction contained 2 bases not matched to a gene. Per the germline V gene, CDR1 is MGHRA and CDR2 is YSYEKL. CDR3 DNA: TGCGCCAGCAGCCCCGGACTAGCGGGGGGGAACACCGGGGAGCTGTTTTTT. This sequence encodes CASSPGLAGGNTGELFF.

This clone was seen once. The rearrangement joins TRBV7-8 to TRBJ1-4; no clear D gene. Deletions cut 1 base from V and 0 bases from J, with 15 bases between. There are 18 residues in the CDR3. Per the germline V gene, CDR1 is SGHVS and CDR2 is FQNEAQ. The CDR3 sequence is CASSLGAAVLATNEKLFF. CDR3 DNA: TGTGCCAGCAGCTTAGGGGCAGCCGTCCTCGCAACTAATGAAAAACTGTTTTTT. The variable domain in full, with the rest retrieved from reference TRBV7-8 and TRBJ1-4, is GAGVSQSPRYKVAKRGQDVALRCDPISGHVSLFWYQQALGQGPEFLTYFQNEAQLDKSGLPSDRFFAERPEGSVSTLKIQRTQQEDSAVYLCASSLGAAVLATNEKLFFGSGTQLSVL.

The chain joins TRBV28 to TRBJ1-1; D is uncertain. Germline CDR1 is MDHEN and CDR2 is SYDVKM. This CDR3 is 17 amino acids long. V was shortened by 5 bases and J by 9 bases, with 28 bases between the two germline ends. CDR3 region: CASSPRNRREFPRKAFF. The CDR3 nucleotides read TGTGCCAGCAGTCCCCGTAATAGGAGGGAGTTCCCCCGAAAAGCTTTCTTT.

The chain combines TRBV2 with TRBJ1-5; weak D call: TRBD1 (6 bases). The CDR3 totals 15 residues. Germline lookup yields CDR1 SNHLY and CDR2 FYNNEI. The V end lost 6 bases, the J end lost 3 bases, and 15 bases lay between the germline ends. The CDR3 sequence: CASSQTGRVNQPQHF. DNA of the CDR3: TGTGCCAGCAGCCAGACAGGTCGGGTCAATCAGCCCCAGCATTTT.

The chain is built from TRBV6-5 and TRBJ2-2; perhaps TRBD1 as D (6 bases). Trimming shortened V by 5 bases and J by 7 bases, and 11 bases separated the two germline ends. The V gene's germline CDR1 is MNHEY and CDR2 SVGAGI. The CDR3 runs 13 residues. CDR3 residues: CASSPTGIGELFF. The CDR3 bases are TGTGCCAGCAGTCCAACAGGGATCGGGGAGCTGTTTTTT.

The V gene is TRBV27, the J gene TRBJ2-1; 8 bases map to TRBD2. V dropped 3 bases and J dropped 8; count of bases not matched to a gene: 6. The CDR3 sequence is 14 residues long. The V gene's germline CDR1 is MNHEY and CDR2 SMNVEV (reference sequence). CDR3 region: CASSFAGGADEQFF. The CDR3, as DNA: TGTGCCAGCAGTTTCGCGGGAGGAGCGGATGAGCAGTTCTTC.

The gene calls are TRBV5-4 and TRBJ1-3; maybe TRBD1 (5 bases). The CDR3 has 16 amino acids. Germline lookup yields CDR1 SGHNT and CDR2 YYREEE (reference sequence). The V gene lost 0 bases and the J gene lost 2 bases, with 12 bases spanning the gap. The CDR3 DNA follows: TGTGCCAGCAGCTTGGGTGGAGGGGCAACTGGAAACACCATATATTTT. It codes for CASSLGGGATGNTIYF.